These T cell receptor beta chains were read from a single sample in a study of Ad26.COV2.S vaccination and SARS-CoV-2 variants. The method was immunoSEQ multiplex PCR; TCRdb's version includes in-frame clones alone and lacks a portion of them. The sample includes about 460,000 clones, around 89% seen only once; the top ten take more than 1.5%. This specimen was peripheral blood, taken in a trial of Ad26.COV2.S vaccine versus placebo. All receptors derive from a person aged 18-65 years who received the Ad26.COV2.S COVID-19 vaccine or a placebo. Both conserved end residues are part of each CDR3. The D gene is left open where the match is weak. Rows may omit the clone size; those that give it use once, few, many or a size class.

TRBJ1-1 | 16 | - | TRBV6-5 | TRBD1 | CASSYSGGWGNTEAFF | TGTGCCAGCAGTTACTCAGGGGGCTGGGGGAACACTGAAGCTTTCTTT
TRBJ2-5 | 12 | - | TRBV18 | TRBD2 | CASSPVRGAQYF | TGTGCCAGCTCACCCGTCCGGGGGGCCCAGTACTTC
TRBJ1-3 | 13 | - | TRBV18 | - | CASRGASGNTIYF | TGTGCCAGCCGGGGGGCGTCTGGAAACACCATATATTTT
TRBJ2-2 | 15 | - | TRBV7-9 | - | CASSLAGLGTGELFF | TGTGCCAGCAGCTTGGCGGGGCTGGGCACCGGGGAGCTGTTTTTT
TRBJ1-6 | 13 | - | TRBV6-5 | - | CASSYEGNSPLHF | TGTGCCAGCAGTTATGAGGGTAATTCACCCCTCCACTTT
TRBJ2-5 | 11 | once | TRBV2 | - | CASTAAETQYF | TGTGCCAGCACCGCTGCGGAGACCCAGTACTTC
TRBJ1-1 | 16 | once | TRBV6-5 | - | CASSYTSGDGDTEAFF | TGTGCCAGCAGTTACACCTCAGGGGATGGGGACACTGAAGCTTTCTTT
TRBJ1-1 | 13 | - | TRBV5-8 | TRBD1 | CASSLPGGSEAFF | TGTGCCAGCAGCTTGCCAGGGGGCTCCGAAGCTTTCTTT
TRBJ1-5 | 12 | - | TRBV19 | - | CASSRGFGPQHF | TGTGCCAGTAGCAGGGGCTTCGGGCCCCAGCATTTT
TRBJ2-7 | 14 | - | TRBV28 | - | CASSSASPSYEQYF | TGTGCCAGCAGTTCTGCTAGTCCCTCCTACGAGCAGTACTTC
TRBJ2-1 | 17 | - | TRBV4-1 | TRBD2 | CASSQEWGLAFYNEQFF | TGCGCCAGCAGCCAAGAGTGGGGACTAGCGTTTTACAATGAGCAGTTCTTC
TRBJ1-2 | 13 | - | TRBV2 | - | CASTKGRNYGYTF | TGTGCCAGCACCAAAGGACGGAACTATGGCTACACCTTC
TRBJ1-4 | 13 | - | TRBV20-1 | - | CSASSRRNEKLFF | TGCAGTGCTAGTAGCAGGAGAAATGAAAAACTGTTTTTT
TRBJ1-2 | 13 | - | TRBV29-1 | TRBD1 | CSVTRGLAYGYTF | TGCAGCGTTACCAGGGGGCTCGCCTATGGCTACACCTTC
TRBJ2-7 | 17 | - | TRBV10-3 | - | CAISENAGALTSYEQYF | TGTGCCATCAGTGAGAACGCAGGGGCCCTCACCTCCTACGAGCAGTACTTC
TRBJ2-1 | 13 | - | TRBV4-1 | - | CASSQDYYNEQFF | TGCGCCAGCAGCCAAGACTACTACAATGAGCAGTTCTTC
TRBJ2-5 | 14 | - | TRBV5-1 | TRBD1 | CASSSGQGKETQYF | TGCGCCAGCAGCTCGGGACAGGGGAAAGAGACCCAGTACTTC
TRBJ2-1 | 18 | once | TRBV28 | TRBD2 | CASTSRPGLTSSYNEQFF | TGTGCCAGCACCTCCCGTCCGGGACTAACCTCCTCCTACAATGAGCAGTTCTTC
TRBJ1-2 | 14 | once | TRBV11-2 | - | CASSLDEGVDGYTF | TGTGCCAGCAGCCTAGACGAGGGGGTCGACGGCTACACCTTC
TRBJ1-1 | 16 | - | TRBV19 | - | CASSILAGLMNTEAFF | TGTGCCAGTAGTATATTGGCAGGGCTCATGAACACTGAAGCTTTCTTT
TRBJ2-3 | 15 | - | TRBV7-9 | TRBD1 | CASSSGQGLADTQYF | TGTGCCAGCAGCTCAGGACAGGGTTTAGCAGATACGCAGTATTTT
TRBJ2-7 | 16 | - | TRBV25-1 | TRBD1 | CASSYEGQGGAYEQYF | TGTGCCAGCAGCTACGAGGGACAGGGCGGCGCCTACGAGCAGTACTTC
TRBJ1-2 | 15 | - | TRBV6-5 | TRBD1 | CASSYSRDRGVGYTF | TGTGCCAGCAGTTACTCCCGGGACAGGGGGGTTGGCTACACCTTC
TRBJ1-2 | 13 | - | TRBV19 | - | CASNAGALGGYTF | TGTGCCAGTAACGCCGGGGCGTTAGGTGGCTACACCTTC
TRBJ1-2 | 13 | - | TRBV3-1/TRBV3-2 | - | CASSQDREEGYTF | TGTGCCAGCAGCCAAGACAGGGAAGAGGGCTACACCTTC
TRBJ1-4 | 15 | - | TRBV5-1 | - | CASSLPAATNEKLFF | TGCGCCAGCAGCCTTCCTGCGGCAACTAATGAAAAACTGTTTTTT
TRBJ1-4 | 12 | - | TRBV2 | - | CASADAPRKLFF | TGTGCCAGTGCCGACGCCCCAAGGAAACTGTTTTTT
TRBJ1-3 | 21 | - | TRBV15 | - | CATSRDLLMAAQGRGRNTIYF | TGTGCCACCAGCAGAGATCTATTGATGGCCGCACAGGGACGGGGTAGAAACACCATATATTTT
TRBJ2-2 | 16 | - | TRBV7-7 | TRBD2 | CASSLTSGPNTGELFF | TGTGCTAGCAGCTTGACTAGCGGGCCGAACACCGGGGAGCTGTTTTTT
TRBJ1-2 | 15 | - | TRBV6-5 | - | CASSFYDRSDYGYTF | TGTGCCAGCAGTTTCTACGACAGATCGGACTATGGCTACACCTTC
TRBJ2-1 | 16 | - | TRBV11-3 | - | CASSLGIGDTYNEQFF | TGTGCCAGCAGCTTAGGTATCGGGGACACCTACAATGAGCAGTTCTTC
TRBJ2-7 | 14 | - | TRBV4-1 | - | CASSPAGGTYEQYF | TGCGCCAGCAGCCCTGCTGGGGGGACCTACGAGCAGTACTTC
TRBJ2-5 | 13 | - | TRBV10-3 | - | CAIRRDGSETQYF | TGTGCCATCAGAAGGGACGGGTCGGAGACCCAGTACTTC
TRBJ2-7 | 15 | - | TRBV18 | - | CASSPPAGAGNKQYF | TGTGCCAGCTCACCGCCCGCGGGGGCAGGAAACAAGCAGTACTTC
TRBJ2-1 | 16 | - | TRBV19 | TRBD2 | CASSTLSLGGYYEQFF | TGTGCCAGTAGTACCCTTAGCTTGGGGGGGTACTATGAGCAGTTCTTC
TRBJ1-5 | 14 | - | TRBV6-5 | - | CASRGTPKNQPQHF | TGTGCCAGCAGAGGGACACCCAAAAATCAGCCCCAGCATTTT
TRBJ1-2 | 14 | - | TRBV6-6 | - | CASRTGGTNYGYTF | TGTGCCAGCAGAACTGGAGGAACAAACTATGGCTACACCTTC
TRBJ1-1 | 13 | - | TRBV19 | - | CASSISTYTEAFF | TGTGCCAGTAGTATTTCGACCTACACTGAAGCTTTCTTT
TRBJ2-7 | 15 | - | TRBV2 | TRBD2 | CASSENSGRAEEQYF | TGTGCCAGCAGTGAAAATAGCGGGAGGGCCGAAGAGCAGTACTTC
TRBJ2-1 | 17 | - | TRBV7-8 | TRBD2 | CASSLDGLADLYNEQFF | TGTGCCAGCAGCCTCGACGGACTAGCGGACCTCTACAATGAGCAGTTCTTC
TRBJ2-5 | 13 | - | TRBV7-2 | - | CASSWEVQETQYF | TGTGCCAGCAGCTGGGAAGTCCAAGAGACCCAGTACTTC
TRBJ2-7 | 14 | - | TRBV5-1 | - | CASSLQTSSYEQYF | TGCGCCAGCAGCTTGCAGACATCCTCCTACGAGCAGTACTTC
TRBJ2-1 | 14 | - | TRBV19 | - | CASGTAPTYNEQFF | TGTGCCAGTGGGACTGCCCCCACCTACAATGAGCAGTTCTTC
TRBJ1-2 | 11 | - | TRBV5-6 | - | CASSFDSRATF | TGTGCCAGCAGCTTTGATAGCCGCGCTACCTTC
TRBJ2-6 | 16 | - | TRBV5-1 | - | CASSLEGGPGANVLTF | TGCGCCAGCAGCTTGGAGGGGGGGCCTGGGGCCAACGTCCTGACTTTC
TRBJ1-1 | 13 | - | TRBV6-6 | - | CATYTGEIGEAFF | TGTGCCACCTATACGGGGGAGATCGGTGAAGCTTTCTTT
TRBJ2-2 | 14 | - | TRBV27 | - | CASSLRYGTGELFF | TGTGCCAGCAGTTTGAGGTATGGCACCGGGGAGCTGTTTTTT
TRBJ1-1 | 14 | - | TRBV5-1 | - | CASSYGGGVTEAFF | TGCGCCAGCAGCTATGGTGGGGGGGTCACTGAAGCTTTCTTT
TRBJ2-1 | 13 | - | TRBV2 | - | CASRGNQGNEQFF | TGTGCCAGCAGGGGGAATCAGGGGAATGAGCAGTTCTTC
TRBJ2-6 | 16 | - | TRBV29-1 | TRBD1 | CSVQTGGGAGANVLTF | TGCAGCGTTCAGACAGGGGGAGGAGCTGGGGCCAACGTCCTGACTTTC
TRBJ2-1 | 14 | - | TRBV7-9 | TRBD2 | CASSPSGLAGEQFF | TGTGCCAGCAGCCCGTCGGGACTAGCGGGTGAGCAGTTCTTC
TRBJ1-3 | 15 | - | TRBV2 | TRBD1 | CASSGTGVPGNTIYF | TGTGCCAGCAGCGGTACAGGGGTCCCTGGAAACACCATATATTTT
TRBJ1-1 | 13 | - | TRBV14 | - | CASSQGGAVEAFF | TGTGCCAGCAGCCAAGGGGGGGCGGTTGAAGCTTTCTTT
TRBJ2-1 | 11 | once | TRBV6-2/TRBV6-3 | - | CASSYSGEQFF | TGTGCCAGCAGTTACTCGGGGGAGCAGTTCTTC
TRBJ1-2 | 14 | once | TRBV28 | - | CASSLYRPAYGYTF | TGTGCCAGCAGTTTATATCGGCCAGCCTATGGCTACACCTTC
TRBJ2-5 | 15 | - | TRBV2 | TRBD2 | CASSRLAGVLETQYF | TGTGCCAGCAGCCGTCTAGCGGGAGTTTTGGAGACCCAGTACTTC
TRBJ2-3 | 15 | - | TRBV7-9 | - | CASSSISLSTDTQYF | TGTGCCAGCAGCTCAATTTCCCTAAGCACAGATACGCAGTATTTT